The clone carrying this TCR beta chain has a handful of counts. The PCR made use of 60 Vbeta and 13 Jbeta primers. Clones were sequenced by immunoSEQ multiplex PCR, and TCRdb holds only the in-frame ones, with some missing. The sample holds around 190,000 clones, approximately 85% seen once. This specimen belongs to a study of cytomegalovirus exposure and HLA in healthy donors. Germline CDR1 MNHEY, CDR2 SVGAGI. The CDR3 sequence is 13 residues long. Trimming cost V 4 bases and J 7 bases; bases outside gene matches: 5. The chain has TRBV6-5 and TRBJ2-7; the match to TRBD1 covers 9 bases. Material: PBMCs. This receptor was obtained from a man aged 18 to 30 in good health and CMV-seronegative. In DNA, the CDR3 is TGTGCCAGCAGTTTGGGACAGGGTCAAGAGCAGTACTTC. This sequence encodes CASSLGQGQEQYF.